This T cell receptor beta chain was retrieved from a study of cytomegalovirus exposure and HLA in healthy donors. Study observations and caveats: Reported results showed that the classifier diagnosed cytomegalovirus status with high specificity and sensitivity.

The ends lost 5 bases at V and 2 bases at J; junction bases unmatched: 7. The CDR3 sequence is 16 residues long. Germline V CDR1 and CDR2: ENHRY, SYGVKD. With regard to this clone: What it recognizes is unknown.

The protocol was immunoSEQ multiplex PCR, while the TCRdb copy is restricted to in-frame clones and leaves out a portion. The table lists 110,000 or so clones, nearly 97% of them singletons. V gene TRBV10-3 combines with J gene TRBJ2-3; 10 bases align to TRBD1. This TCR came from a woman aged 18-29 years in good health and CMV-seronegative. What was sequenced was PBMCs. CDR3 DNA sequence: TGTGCCATCAGTACAAGGGACAGGGGTTACACAGATACGCAGTATTTT. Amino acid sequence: CAISTRDRGYTDTQYF.